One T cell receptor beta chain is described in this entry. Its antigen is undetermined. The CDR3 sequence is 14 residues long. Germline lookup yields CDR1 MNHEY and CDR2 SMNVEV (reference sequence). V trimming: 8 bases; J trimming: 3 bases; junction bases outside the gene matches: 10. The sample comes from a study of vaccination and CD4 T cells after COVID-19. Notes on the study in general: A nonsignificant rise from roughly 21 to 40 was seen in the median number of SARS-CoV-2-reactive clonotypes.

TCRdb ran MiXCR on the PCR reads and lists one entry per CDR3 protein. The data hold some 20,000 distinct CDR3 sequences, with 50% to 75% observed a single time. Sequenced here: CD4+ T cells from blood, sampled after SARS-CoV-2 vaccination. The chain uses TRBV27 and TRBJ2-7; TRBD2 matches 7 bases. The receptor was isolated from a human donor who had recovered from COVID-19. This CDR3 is CASGSRGVVYEQYF. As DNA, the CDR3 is TGTGCCAGCGGAAGCCGGGGGGTGGTCTACGAGCAGTACTTC.